This T cell receptor (beta chain) is from a study of identical twins. Study outcomes and limitations: Models, which agreed with sharing between unrelated individuals, nonetheless underestimated the out-of-frame TCR alpha sharing seen in monozygotic twins. Twins shared out-of-frame alpha sequences with excess low generation probability.

TCRdb re-called the 5' RACE reads with MiXCR, one entry per CDR3 protein. Of about 660,000 distinct CDR3 sequences listed, around 8.6% were seen once; the top ten hold roughly 0.9%. Remarks on this clonotype: Its antigen remains unidentified.

The J segment lost 2 bases and the V segment lost 2 bases, leaving 8 bases of the junction unmatched. This CDR3 spans 16 amino acids. CDR1 and CDR2 from the germline V gene are SGHRS and YFSETQ. This sample was also put to use in a study of yellow fever vaccine responses in identical twins.

The sequencing input was PBMCs. The rearrangement links TRBV5-1 to TRBJ2-5; 8 bases align to TRBD2. The origin of this receptor is a woman aged 18-29 years in good health. CDR3 DNA: TGCGCCAGCAGCTTTTTCGGAGCTAGCGGGCAAGAGACCCAGTACTTC. It encodes CASSFFGASGQETQYF.